The next 30 T cell receptor beta chains were all read from a single sample in a study of beta chain features in type 1 diabetes. General study findings and limits: In every one of the four CD4+ subsets, TCRB CDR3s were moderately but significantly shorter in Type 1 diabetes patients.

Antigens of these TCRs are unknown. Isolated RNA was reverse transcribed in full, so expressed TCRB transcripts were sequenced. Assay: immunoSEQ multiplex PCR; the TCRdb copy retains only in-frame clones and omits some. The sample shows hundreds of thousands of clones, about an eighth of them seen only once. The material sequenced was naive CD4+ T cells from blood. These receptors came from a man younger than 35 with type 1 diabetes.

This clone was recorded a few times. This chain joins TRBV16 and TRBJ1-2; D gene unclear. Trimming pared 2 bases from V and 4 bases from J, leaving 14 bases between. From germline, CDR1 is KGHSY and CDR2 FQNENV. The CDR3 is 15 residues long. CDR3 sequence reads: CASSQGSPPSYGYTF. The CDR3 DNA is TGTGCCAGCAGCCAAGGGAGCCCTCCCAGCTATGGCTACACCTTC.

The CDR3 sequence is CASSLGKTVPSETQYF. DNA of the CDR3: TGTGCCAGCAGTTTAGGCAAGACAGTCCCATCGGAGACCCAGTACTTC. This rearrangement joins TRBV28 to TRBJ2-5; D perhaps matches TRBD1 (5 bases). Germline lookup yields CDR1 MDHEN and CDR2 SYDVKM. V dropped 2 bases and J dropped 5 bases, with 18 bases sitting between them. The CDR3 has 16 residues.

This clone was observed a handful of times. This chain connects TRBV7-9 to TRBJ2-3; D unresolved. Trimming shortened V by 5 bases and J by 3 bases, and 6 bases separated the two germline ends. Germline CDR1 reads SEHNR; CDR2 reads FQNEAQ (reference sequence). The CDR3 is 12 residues long. DNA of the CDR3: TGTGCCAGCAGCCAAGGGACAGATACGCAGTATTTT. Its protein is CASSQGTDTQYF.

This clone has more than one count but fewer than ten. This chain connects TRBV6-5 to TRBJ1-2; TRBD1 is a possible D gene (5 bases). The CDR3 loop spans 13 amino acids. Looked up from germline, CDR1 is MNHEY and CDR2 is SVGAGI. V gave up 2 bases and J gave up 8 bases, with 12 bases separating them. CDR3 coding DNA: TGTGCCAGCAGTTACGCCTTGACAGACGGCTACACCTTC. It codes for CASSYALTDGYTF.

This clone was detected only a few times. V gene TRBV30 combines with J gene TRBJ1-2; D ambiguous. Trimming left V 2 bases short and J 2 bases short, with 12 bases between. This CDR3 is built from 14 residues. CDR1 and CDR2 from the germline V gene are GTSNPN and SVGIG (reference sequence). The CDR3 is CAWSLWAGNYGYTF. In DNA form, the CDR3 reads TGTGCCTGGAGTCTATGGGCGGGGAACTATGGCTACACCTTC. Looking up the rest from reference TRBV30 and TRBJ1-2 gives the full variable domain: SQTIHQWPATLVQPVGSPLSLECTVEGTSNPNLYWYRQAAGRGLQLLFYSVGIGQISSEVPQNLSASRPQDRQFILSSKKLLLSDSGFYLCAWSLWAGNYGYTFGSGTRLTVV.

The chain is built from TRBV19 and TRBJ2-1; D is possibly TRBD1 or TRBD2 (6 bases each). CDR1 and CDR2 (germline): LNHDA, SQIVND (reference sequence). V was shortened by 0 bases and J by 7 bases, with 16 bases between the two germline ends. The CDR3 is 16 amino acids. The DNA for the CDR3 is TGTGCCAGTAGTATAGAGTTTGGGGGGCTCGGGAATGAGCAGTTCTTC. Protein: CASSIEFGGLGNEQFF. Supplemented by reference TRBV19 and TRBJ2-1, the full variable domain reads DGGITQSPKYLFRKEGQNVTLSCEQNLNHDAMYWYRQDPGQGLRLIYYSQIVNDFQKGDIAEGYSVSREKKESFPLTVTSAQKNPTAFYLCASSIEFGGLGNEQFFGPGTRLTVL.

This clone was detected only a few times. This rearrangement joins TRBV28 to TRBJ2-5, with D unresolved. The CDR3 spans 16 residues. CDR1 is MDHEN, CDR2 SYDVKM, per germline. Between the trimmed V and J ends, which lost 4 bases and 0 bases, there was a span of 15 bases. CDR3 in amino acids: CASSSIRRLYQETQYF. CDR3 nucleotide sequence: TGTGCCAGCAGTTCAATCAGGAGATTGTACCAAGAGACCCAGTACTTC.

This clone was detected a few times. The rearrangement links TRBV27 to TRBJ2-7; the match to TRBD2 covers 7 bases. Germline V gene sequence: CDR1 MNHEY, CDR2 SMNVEV (reference sequence). V lost 8 bases to trimming and J lost 3 bases; unmatched junction nucleotides: 10. The CDR3 totals 14 residues. CDR3 DNA sequence: TGTGCCAGCTCAGCTTTAAGCGGGGTCTACGAGCAGTACTTC. Protein: CASSALSGVYEQYF.

This clone has only a few counts. The chain couples TRBV6-4 to TRBJ2-3, with D tentatively TRBD2 (6 bases). The CDR3 consists of 14 residues. The germline V gene has CDR1 MRHNA and CDR2 SNTAGT. The germline V and J ends were trimmed by 6 bases and 2 bases, with 12 bases remaining between them. The CDR3: CASSVGGFTDTQYF. CDR3 bases: TGTGCCAGCAGCGTGGGGGGATTCACAGATACGCAGTATTTT.

As for this clone: The same CDR3 is also encoded by other DNA sequences in this sample. The chain is built from TRBV7-2 and TRBJ1-5; 7 bases fit TRBD1. This CDR3 has 13 amino acids. Looked up from germline, CDR1 is SGHTA and CDR2 is FQGNSA. V lost 6 bases to trimming and J lost 4 bases; unmatched junction nucleotides: 3. The CDR3 loop is CASSLQGNQPQHF. The CDR3 DNA reads TGTGCCAGCAGTTTACAGGGGAATCAGCCCCAGCATTTT.

This clone came up a few times. The chain employs TRBV9 and TRBJ2-2; 8 nucleotides agree with TRBD1. The CDR3 loop spans 16 amino acids. V trimming: 0 bases; J trimming: 6 bases; junction bases outside the gene matches: 7. Germline loops: CDR1 SGDLS, CDR2 YYNGEE. The CDR3 bases are TGTGCCAGCAGCGTAGGGCAGGGGGCGTTCGCCGGGGAGCTGTTTTTT. This translates into CASSVGQGAFAGELFF. The complete variable domain, with remaining parts taken from reference TRBV9 and TRBJ2-2, reads DSGVTQTPKHLITATGQRVTLRCSPRSGDLSVYWYQQSLDQGLQFLIQYYNGEERAKGNILERFSAQQFPDLHSELNLSSLELGDSALYFCASSVGQGAFAGELFFGEGSRLTVL.

This clone has more than one count but fewer than ten. The rearrangement links TRBV5-1 to TRBJ1-1; D might be TRBD1 (6 bases). Germline V lookup: CDR1 SGHRS, CDR2 YFSETQ. V lost 1 base and J lost 4, with 11 bases in between. This CDR3 has 14 residues. The CDR3 region is CASSLKGGGTEAFF. In nucleotides, the CDR3 is TGCGCCAGCAGCTTGAAAGGGGGAGGCACTGAAGCTTTCTTT.

The chain couples TRBV27 to TRBJ2-1; TRBD2 matches at 8 bases. The CDR3 extends over 16 amino acids. From germline, CDR1 is MNHEY and CDR2 SMNVEV (reference sequence). V shed 4 bases and J 2 bases; nucleotides not matched to a gene: 7. This CDR3 is CASSYRGGPPYNEQFF. CDR3 in DNA: TGTGCCAGCAGTTATCGGGGGGGCCCTCCCTACAATGAGCAGTTCTTC.

On this clone: Other DNA sequences from this sample encode an identical CDR3 as well. The J gene is TRBJ1-1, the V gene TRBV10-3; 7 nucleotides match TRBD1. The ends lost 4 bases at V and 1 base at J; junction bases unmatched: 0. Germline V gene lookup returns CDR1 ENHRY and CDR2 SYGVKD. The CDR3 has 13 amino acids. The CDR3 loop reads CAISGTGNTEAFF. Written as DNA, the CDR3 is TGTGCCATCAGTGGGACAGGGAACACTGAAGCTTTCTTT.

The gene calls are TRBV5-1 and TRBJ2-5; 7 positions match TRBD1. Trimming cost V 1 base and J 0 bases; bases outside gene matches: 6. Germline V gene data show CDR1 as SGHRS and CDR2 as YFSETQ. The CDR3 is made up of 16 amino acids. CDR3 in amino acids: CASSLPPGQYQETQYF. CDR3 DNA: TGCGCCAGCAGCTTGCCGCCGGGACAGTACCAAGAGACCCAGTACTTC. The full variable domain, its missing parts supplied by reference TRBV5-1 and TRBJ2-5, is KAGVTQTPRYLIKTRGQQVTLSCSPISGHRSVSWYQQTPGQGLQFLFEYFSETQRNKGNFPGRFSGRQFSNSRSEMNVSTLELGDSALYLCASSLPPGQYQETQYFGPGTRLLVL.

This clone was seen a few times. The rearrangement links TRBV6-1 to TRBJ2-1; D is uncertain. The germline V gene has CDR1 MNHNS and CDR2 SASEGT. V was clipped by 1 base and J by 0 bases, with 7 bases between them. The CDR3 contains 15 residues. The CDR3 is CASSEVLSSYNEQFF. The CDR3 DNA reads TGTGCCAGCAGTGAAGTCTTGAGCTCCTACAATGAGCAGTTCTTC.

This clone was counted a few times. The V gene is TRBV28, the J gene TRBJ1-6; no clear D gene. From germline, CDR1 is MDHEN and CDR2 SYDVKM. Trimming cost V 7 bases and J 10 bases, with 8 bases left between them. The CDR3 totals 11 residues. The chain's CDR3 is CASTSFSPLHF. Here the CDR3 DNA reads TGTGCCAGCACCTCATTCTCACCCCTCCACTTT.

The table lists this clone with a few counts. V is TRBV5-1 and J is TRBJ1-1; D call uncertain. Germline V gives CDR1 SGHRS, CDR2 YFSETQ. Trimming pared 5 bases from V and 2 bases from J, leaving 13 bases between. The CDR3 spans 14 residues. Written as DNA, the CDR3 is TGCGCCAGCAGACCTACAGTGCCAAACACTGAAGCTTTCTTT. It translates to CASRPTVPNTEAFF.

This clone was recorded a few times. The chain links TRBV18 to TRBJ2-7; TRBD1 agrees at 8 bases. Unmatched junction bases numbered 7, after V lost 8 bases and J lost 7 bases. The CDR3 is made up of 12 amino acids. The germline V gene encodes CDR1 KGHSH and CDR2 LQKENI. CDR3 protein: CASVSGGHEQYF. The CDR3 coding sequence is TGTGCCAGCGTATCAGGGGGCCATGAGCAGTACTTC.

For the CDR3, the DNA is TGCGCCAGCAGCCGCCCCCCTCCGGGACAGGAAGGCGAGCAGTACTTC. Protein product: CASSRPPPGQEGEQYF. V usage is TRBV5-1 and J usage is TRBJ2-7; TRBD1 matches 8 bases. CDR1 is SGHRS, CDR2 YFSETQ, per germline. The V gene end was trimmed by 4 bases and the J gene end by 6 bases; junction bases not matched to a gene: 15. CDR3 length equals 16 residues.

This clone was counted a few times. CDR3 nucleotides: TGTGCCAGCAGTTTCAGTCAGACGAATTCACCCCTCCACTTT. Translation gives CASSFSQTNSPLHF. The chain joins TRBV27 to TRBJ1-6; D unresolved. The CDR3 contains 14 residues. V lost 3 bases to trimming and J lost 7 bases, with 10 bases between them. Germline V CDR1 and CDR2: MNHEY, SMNVEV (reference sequence).

The gene calls are TRBV6-5 and TRBJ1-1; TRBD1 is a possible D gene (5 bases). This CDR3 has 14 residues. Germline-derived CDR1 and CDR2 are MNHEY and SVGAGI. V was pared by 8 bases and J by 1 base, with 14 bases between. DNA for the CDR3: TGTGCCAGCCGGCGGCAGGGCAGGAACACTGAAGCTTTCTTT. This translates into CASRRQGRNTEAFF.

This clone was counted a few times. The V and J genes are TRBV6-5 and TRBJ1-5; D is perhaps TRBD1 (5 bases). Germline values: CDR1 MNHEY, CDR2 SVGAGI. V lost 11 bases to trimming and J lost 5 bases, with 10 bases between them. The CDR3 covers 11 residues. The CDR3 region is CACGGDQPQHF. Here the CDR3 DNA reads TGTGCCTGTGGAGGGGATCAGCCCCAGCATTTT.

J is TRBJ2-1 and V is TRBV18, with 10 bases matching TRBD1. CDR3 length equals 16 residues. Germline values: CDR1 KGHSH, CDR2 LQKENI. Trimming removed 6 bases from V and 6 bases from J; junction bases left unmatched: 11. The CDR3 region has the DNA TGTGCCAGCTCGGGAATAGGGACAGGGGTTAGCAATGAGCAGTTCTTC. Its translation is CASSGIGTGVSNEQFF.

In its sample, this clone was seen a few times. The genes are TRBV13 and TRBJ1-6; D is possibly TRBD1 (5 bases). The CDR3 consists of 14 residues. CDR1 and CDR2 from the germline V gene are PRHDT and FYEKMQ (reference sequence). The V gene lost 5 bases and the J gene lost 10 bases, with 15 bases spanning the gap. The CDR3 DNA reads as TGTGCCAGCAGCCAGCGGGCAGGGCGGTCACCCCTCCACTTT. It is translated as CASSQRAGRSPLHF.

In this sample, this clone turned up a few times. V is TRBV19 and J is TRBJ2-3; possibly TRBD1 or TRBD2 for D (6 bases each). Germline values: CDR1 LNHDA, CDR2 SQIVND (reference sequence). The CDR3 contains 13 residues. The ends were cut back, 6 bases at V and 5 bases at J, with 12 bases in the middle. CDR3 in amino acids: CASSGGRQDTQYF. In nucleotides, the CDR3 is TGTGCCAGTAGCGGGGGCCGGCAAGATACGCAGTATTTT.

This chain joins TRBV14 and TRBJ1-1, with D unresolved. Trimming removed 3 bases from V and 7 bases from J, with 9 bases in between. This CDR3 region has 12 residues. Germline CDR1 is SGHDN and CDR2 is FVKESK. CDR3 protein: CASSQSAREAFF. The CDR3 region has the DNA TGTGCCAGCAGCCAGTCGGCCCGTGAAGCTTTCTTT. Using reference TRBV14 and TRBJ1-1 for the parts outside the CDR3, the full variable domain is EAGVTQFPSHSVIEKGQTVTLRCDPISGHDNLYWYRRVMGKEIKFLLHFVKESKQDESGMPNNRFLAERTGGTYSTLKVQPAELEDSGVYFCASSQSAREAFFGQGTRLTVV.

This clone showed up just a few times. Relative to the germline gene, one junction end is altered; a read error may explain this. The chain uses TRBV4-1 and TRBJ1-3, with 8 nucleotides matching TRBD1. Germline V CDR1 and CDR2: MGHRA, YSYEKL. The CDR3 has 15 residues. CDR3: CASRQTGDSGNTIYF. The CDR3 DNA sequence: TGCGCCAGCCGCCAGACAGGGGACTCTGGAAACACCATATATTTT.

J is TRBJ2-7 and V is TRBV7-9, with 10 bases lining up with TRBD1. V shed 5 bases and J 5 bases; nucleotides not matched to a gene: 9. The CDR3 totals 15 residues. The germline CDR1 and CDR2 sequences are SEHNR and FQNEAQ (reference sequence). The CDR3 DNA follows: TGTGCCAGCAGCCCCTGGGACAGGGGATCTGACGAGCAGTACTTC. It is translated as CASSPWDRGSDEQYF.

This clone was seen only a few times. The chain recombines TRBV12-5 with TRBJ2-3, with 7 bases that match TRBD1. Germline trimming cut 2 bases from V and 11 bases from J; bases unmatched to any gene: 10. Germline V CDR1 and CDR2: LGHNT, FRNRAP. There are 14 residues in the CDR3. The CDR3 protein is CASGLLQGDSEQYF. The CDR3 nucleotides read TGTGCTAGTGGTTTGCTCCAGGGGGACAGCGAGCAGTATTTT.